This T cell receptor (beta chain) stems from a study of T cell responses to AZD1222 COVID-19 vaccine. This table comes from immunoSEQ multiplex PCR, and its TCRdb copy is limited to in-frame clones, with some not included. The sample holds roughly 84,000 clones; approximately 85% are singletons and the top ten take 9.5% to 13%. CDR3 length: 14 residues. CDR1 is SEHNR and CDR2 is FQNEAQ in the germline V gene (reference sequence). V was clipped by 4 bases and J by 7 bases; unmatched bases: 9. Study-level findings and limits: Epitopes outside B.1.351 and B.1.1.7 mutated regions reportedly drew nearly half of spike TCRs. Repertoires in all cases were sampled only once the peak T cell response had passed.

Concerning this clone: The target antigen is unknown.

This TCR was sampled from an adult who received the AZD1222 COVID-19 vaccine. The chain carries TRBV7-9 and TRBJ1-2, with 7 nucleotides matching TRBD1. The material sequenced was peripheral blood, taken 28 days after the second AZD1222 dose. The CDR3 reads CASSSGQAKAGYTF. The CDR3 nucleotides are TGTGCCAGCAGCTCTGGACAGGCAAAAGCTGGCTACACCTTC.